One sample yielded the 29 T cell receptor beta chains listed below, sequenced in a study of molecular identifiers for immune sequencing clone quantification. TCRdb itself ran the PCR reads through MiXCR, one entry per CDR3 protein. The sample yields about 300,000 distinct CDR3 sequences, roughly a fifth seen once. Sequenced: naive CD8+ T cells from blood, with Jurkat cell RNA spiked in. Sample subset: FACS-sorted CD8+CD4-CCR7+CD45RA+ naive T cells. The receptors derive from a human donor in good health. Some libraries in this study had Jurkat cell RNA spiked in.

This clonotype was observed at least ten times. This chain joins TRBV30 and TRBJ2-7; D assignment may be TRBD1 or TRBD2 (5 bases each). The V end was cut by 1 base, the J end by 7 bases, with 20 bases between. CDR3 length: 15 amino acids. Germline V lookup: CDR1 GTSNPN, CDR2 SVGIG (reference sequence). The chain's CDR3 is CAWSALGADYTEQYF. The CDR3 nucleotides read TGTGCCTGGAGTGCACTCGGGGCGGATTATACAGAGCAGTACTTC.

This clonotype was seen ten or more times. V and J are TRBV7-2 and TRBJ2-3; D gene uncertain. The germline CDR1 and CDR2 sequences are SGHTA and FQGNSA. Trimming took 0 bases from V and 5 from J, leaving 12 bases between them. The CDR3 has 15 amino acids. CDR3 bases: TGTGCCAGCAGCTTAGCTTCGGGCACCGGAGATACGCAGTATTTT. Translated, it gives CASSLASGTGDTQYF.

In this sample, this clonotype turned up a few times. In nucleotides, the CDR3 is TGTGCCAGCAGCCAAGCCGGCGACTATAGCAATCAGCCCCAGCATTTT. Translation: CASSQAGDYSNQPQHF. This chain joins TRBV3-1 and TRBJ1-5; D is undetermined. V was pared by 1 base and J by 0 bases, with 10 bases between. Germline CDR1 and CDR2: LGHDT and YNNKEL (reference sequence). This CDR3 has 16 amino acids.

This clonotype has a handful of counts. V and J are TRBV15 and TRBJ1-2, with D perhaps matching TRBD1 (6 bases). Trimming pared 0 bases from V and 3 bases from J, leaving 8 bases between. This CDR3 region has 14 residues. Germline values: CDR1 LNHNV, CDR2 YYDKDF (reference sequence). CDR3 region: CATSREDSYYGYTF. CDR3 in DNA: TGTGCCACCAGCAGAGAGGACAGCTACTATGGCTACACCTTC.

This clonotype has a handful of counts. In DNA form, the CDR3 reads TGTGCCAGCAGCCAAGAGGAAGCTCCTAGCACAGATACGCAGTATTTT. Its protein is CASSQEEAPSTDTQYF. The V call is TRBV14, the J call TRBJ2-3, with D hard to call. This CDR3 has 16 residues. From germline, CDR1 is SGHDN and CDR2 FVKESK. V shed 0 bases and J shed 0 bases, with 10 bases lying between them.

This clonotype has at least ten counts. J is TRBJ2-5 and V is TRBV29-1, with TRBD2 matching 11 bases. This CDR3 comprises 16 residues. Germline V gives CDR1 SQVTM, CDR2 ANQGSEA. V was clipped by 4 bases and J by 8 bases; unmatched bases: 15. Here the CDR3 reads CSVVGGVSGGAGTQYF. In nucleotides, the CDR3 is TGCAGCGTTGTAGGCGGTGTTAGCGGGGGGGCTGGAACCCAGTACTTC.

This clonotype was picked up many times. The rearrangement uses TRBV29-1 and TRBJ2-6, with 10 bases lining up with TRBD1. The CDR3 has 17 amino acids. Losses at the gene ends were 7 bases for V and 0 bases for J; bases not matched to a gene: 9. CDR1 is SQVTM, CDR2 ANQGSEA, per germline. CDR3 DNA sequence: TGCAGCGCCGACGACAGGGGGCAGAGCTCTGGGGCCAACGTCCTGACTTTC. This translates into CSADDRGQSSGANVLTF.

The sample holds many counts of this clonotype. This chain joins TRBV4-3 and TRBJ2-7; TRBD2 might be the D (6 bases). The germline CDR1 and CDR2 sequences are LGHNA and YSLEER. There are 13 residues in the CDR3. V dropped 1 base and J dropped 6 bases, with 10 bases sitting between them. In nucleotides, the CDR3 is TGCGCCAGCAGCCAAGTAGGAGGGCCCGAGCAGTACTTC. Encoded protein: CASSQVGGPEQYF.

As regards this clonotype: With a much larger clone just one base away, this may be a read error. The rearrangement links TRBV14 to TRBJ1-1, with unresolved D. The CDR3 is 15 residues long. Germline loops: CDR1 SGHDN, CDR2 FVKESK. Here the CDR3 DNA reads TGTGCCAGCAGCCCGGCGGCAGGTGTAGTTGCTGAAACTTTCTTT. This codes for CASSPAAGVVAETFF.

Comments on this clonotype: A much larger clone sits a single nucleotide away, making a read error possible. The genes are TRBV28 and TRBJ2-7; D is possibly TRBD1 (5 bases). The CDR3 covers 13 residues. Germline CDR1 and CDR2: MDHEN and SYDVKM. V was cut by 5 bases and J by 6 bases, with 14 bases left in between. The CDR3 region has the DNA TGTGCCAGCAGTCCGCGGATAGGGGCCGAGCAGTACTTC. Translated, it gives CASSPRIGAEQYF.

Details on this clonotype: One end of the junction fails to match germline, which may point to a read error. The chain links TRBV27 to TRBJ2-7; 11 bases match TRBD1. In germline, CDR1 is MNHEY, CDR2 SMNVEV (reference sequence). This CDR3 is 16 amino acids long. The DNA for the CDR3 is TGTGCCAGCAGTTTATCGGGGGACAGGGGGGCATACGAGCAGCACTTC. This encodes CASSLSGDRGAYEQHF.

This clonotype was seen at least ten times. The chain carries TRBV11-1 and TRBJ2-7; the match to TRBD2 covers 13 bases. V trimming: 0 bases; J trimming: 4 bases; junction bases outside the gene matches: 6. Germline CDR1 is SGHAT and CDR2 is FQDESV (reference sequence). The CDR3 spans 17 residues. The CDR3 bases are TGTGCCAGCAGCTTAGCCCAAGGACTAGCGGGAGCTTACGAGCAGTACTTC. This gives the protein CASSLAQGLAGAYEQYF.

This clonotype came up many times. V is TRBV12-5 and J is TRBJ1-1; no definite D call. V lost 6 bases to trimming and J lost 0 bases, with 20 bases between them. This CDR3 is 17 amino acids long. CDR1 and CDR2 from the germline V gene are LGHNT and FRNRAP. The CDR3 here is CASGNFAGSLVNTEAFF. The CDR3 coding sequence is TGTGCTAGTGGCAATTTTGCAGGATCCTTGGTGAACACTGAAGCTTTCTTT.

This clonotype has a handful of counts. The chain has TRBV2 and TRBJ2-3, with 7 bases fitting TRBD1. This CDR3 is built from 16 residues. In germline, CDR1 is SNHLY, CDR2 FYNNEI. Unmatched junction bases numbered 11, after V lost 3 bases and J lost 5 bases. This CDR3 is CASSEIATGMRDTQYF. The CDR3 nucleotides read TGTGCCAGCAGTGAGATCGCGACAGGGATGAGAGATACGCAGTATTTT.

This clonotype was observed at least ten times. The chain has TRBV20-1 and TRBJ2-1; D gene ambiguous. The CDR3 contains 15 residues. V was clipped by 6 bases and J by 0 bases, with 15 bases between them. Germline V gene lookup returns CDR1 DFQATT and CDR2 SNEGSKA (reference sequence). The CDR3 DNA sequence: TGCAGTGCCCCTGCGACCCTTTCCTCCTACAATGAGCAGTTCTTC. Translation gives CSAPATLSSYNEQFF.

This chain joins TRBV12-3 or TRBV12-4 and TRBJ2-1; the D is unclear. This CDR3 has 12 amino acids. V lost 6 bases to trimming and J lost 7 bases, with 10 bases between them. The CDR3: CASSQHSNEQFF. CDR3 nucleotide sequence: TGTGCCAGCAGCCAACACAGTAATGAGCAGTTCTTC.

On this clonotype itself: A much larger clone lies a single base off, so this may be a read error. No conserved phenylalanine or tryptophan is present at the end of the CDR3, so a read error is the likely explanation. The rearrangement links TRBV2 to TRBJ2-7; 9 bases fit TRBD2. Germline V gene sequence: CDR1 SNHLY, CDR2 FYNNEI. Trimming cost V 9 bases and J 2 bases; bases outside gene matches: 5. This CDR3 comprises 13 residues. For the CDR3, the DNA is TGTGCCAGTCGCCGACTAGCGGCCTACGAGCAGTACCTC. Translated: CASRRLAAYEQYL.

Note on this clonotype: With a much larger clone just one base away, this may be a read error. Because the CDR3 is missing its conserved closing phenylalanine or tryptophan, this is likely a read error. V and J are TRBV6-1 and TRBJ2-7, with D perhaps matching TRBD1 (5 bases). This CDR3 contains 10 residues. Trimming left V 10 bases short and J 6 bases short, with 10 bases between. Germline V gene data show CDR1 as MNHNS and CDR2 as SASEGT. This CDR3 reads CATSGFEQYS. The CDR3 nucleotides are TGTGCCACGTCAGGGTTCGAGCAGTACTCC.

This clonotype turned up a few times. This chain connects TRBV6-2 or TRBV6-3 to TRBJ1-3, with a possible D match to TRBD1 (5 bases). CDR3 length equals 17 residues. Germline values: CDR1 MNHEY, CDR2 SVGEGT. Trimming took 4 bases from V and 0 from J, leaving 16 bases between them. The chain's CDR3 is CASSLHPGHYSGNTIYF. CDR3 sequence (DNA): TGTGCCAGCAGTTTACATCCTGGACACTACTCTGGAAACACCATATATTTT.

The gene calls are TRBV2 and TRBJ2-5; D gene ambiguous. The CDR3 loop spans 13 amino acids. Germline values: CDR1 SNHLY, CDR2 FYNNEI. V was shortened by 10 bases and J by 3 bases, with 15 bases between the two germline ends. CDR3 sequence (DNA): TGTGCCAACCAGAGTAGGGCCAAAGAGACCCAGTACTTC. It yields the protein CANQSRAKETQYF.

This clonotype has ten or more counts. V is TRBV19 and J is TRBJ2-1; D is possibly TRBD2 (5 bases). Germline V gives CDR1 LNHDA, CDR2 SQIVND (reference sequence). V was trimmed by 5 bases and J by 3 bases, leaving 11 bases between them. The CDR3 length is 14 residues. The CDR3 protein is CASSGGIIYNEQFF. CDR3 in DNA: TGTGCCAGTAGTGGAGGTATAATCTACAATGAGCAGTTCTTC.

About this clonotype itself: A much larger clone lies one base from this, so it may be a read error. V is TRBV7-9 and J is TRBJ2-2; the D gene is possibly TRBD2 (5 bases). The CDR3 is 14 residues long. In germline, CDR1 is SEHNR, CDR2 FQNEAQ (reference sequence). The CDR3 sequence: CTSSLAHGTGELFF. CDR3 DNA: TGTACCAGCAGCTTAGCGCACGGAACCGGGGAGCTGTTTTTT.

The chain couples TRBV4-3 to TRBJ2-1; 9 bases are shared with TRBD2. The V gene's germline CDR1 is LGHNA and CDR2 YSLEER. Losses at the gene ends were 0 bases for V and 2 bases for J; bases not matched to a gene: 14. The length of the CDR3 is 20 residues. In nucleotides, the CDR3 is TGCGCCAGCAGCCAAGAATGGGTAGCGGGAGTGTCTTTGGCCTACAATGAGCAGTTCTTC. Protein product: CASSQEWVAGVSLAYNEQFF.

Many counts were recorded for this clonotype. The chain carries TRBV23-1 and TRBJ2-1, with unresolved D. TRBV23-1 is filed as an ORF, its function uncertain. The CDR3 contains 14 residues. V lost 2 bases, J lost 9 bases, and 14 bases lay in between. CDR3 residues: CASSQMGLLCEQFF. In DNA, the CDR3 is TGCGCCAGCAGTCAAATGGGCCTGCTTTGTGAGCAGTTCTTC.

This clonotype was recorded many times. This sequence joins TRBV5-6 and TRBJ2-7; the match to TRBD1 covers 7 bases. Germline V gene data show CDR1 as SGHDT and CDR2 as YYEEEE. This CDR3 has 14 amino acids. V gave up 4 bases and J gave up 2 bases; unmatched junction bases: 6. CDR3: CASSPDRQTYEQYF. The CDR3 DNA reads as TGTGCCAGCAGCCCGGACAGGCAAACCTACGAGCAGTACTTC. The variable domain in full, completed from reference TRBV5-6 and TRBJ2-7, reads DAGVTQSPTHLIKTRGQQVTLRCSPKSGHDTVSWYQQALGQGPQFIFQYYEEEERQRGNFPDRFSGHQFPNYSSELNVNALLLGDSALYLCASSPDRQTYEQYFGPGTRLTVT.

The sample holds many counts of this clonotype. The rearrangement links TRBV20-1 to TRBJ1-5; tentative D call: TRBD1 (5 bases). The CDR3 runs 15 residues. The ends were cut back, 5 bases at V and 2 bases at J, with 16 bases in the middle. The V gene's germline CDR1 is DFQATT and CDR2 SNEGSKA (reference sequence). CDR3 sequence: CSAGQGHMGNQPQHF. The CDR3 DNA follows: TGCAGTGCTGGACAAGGGCATATGGGCAATCAGCCCCAGCATTTT.

The V call is TRBV4-3, the J call TRBJ2-3; maybe TRBD1 (5 bases). The CDR3 runs 17 residues. Germline V gene lookup returns CDR1 LGHNA and CDR2 YSLEER. V was pared by 2 bases and J by 1 base, with 16 bases between. CDR3 residues: CASSQSTGPMRTDTQYF. The CDR3 bases are TGCGCCAGCAGCCAAAGTACAGGACCTATGCGCACAGATACGCAGTATTTT.

This clonotype was observed many times. This chain uses TRBV27 with TRBJ1-5; D is unresolved. The germline V gene has CDR1 MNHEY and CDR2 SMNVEV (reference sequence). Trimming removed 3 bases from V and 0 bases from J, with 12 bases in between. The CDR3 covers 16 residues. CDR3 protein: CASSLGGDYSNQPQHF. DNA for the CDR3: TGTGCCAGCAGTTTGGGTGGAGATTATAGCAATCAGCCCCAGCATTTT.

This clonotype was seen a handful of times. This chain joins TRBV20-1 and TRBJ2-2; D possibly uses TRBD1 or TRBD2 (5 bases each). The ends were cut back, 0 bases at V and 3 bases at J, with 5 bases in the middle. CDR3 length: 13 amino acids. Germline assignment: CDR1 DFQATT and CDR2 SNEGSKA (reference sequence). CDR3 in amino acids: CSAREGDTGELFF. Written as DNA, the CDR3 is TGCAGTGCTAGAGAGGGGGACACCGGGGAGCTGTTTTTT.